The entry below describes one T cell receptor beta chain. V lost 0 bases and J lost 4, with 30 bases in between. CDR1 is LGHNT, CDR2 FRNRAP, per germline. The CDR3 loop spans 21 amino acids. The assay was immunoSEQ multiplex PCR, and TCRdb's table has in-frame clones only and misses some. The table has 550,000 to 800,000 clones, roughly 88% seen once; the top ten hold roughly 0.01%. The data stem from a study of shared T cell receptors in the human thymus. These data also featured in a second study, about human thymus T cells.

Sequenced input: thymocytes. This chain joins TRBV12-5 and TRBJ1-2, with a weak D call TRBD1 (6 bases). This TCR derives from a girl in the first two years of life with a congenital heart defect. Here the CDR3 reads CASGLVGGRIHKRFPTYGYTF. The CDR3 bases are TGTGCTAGTGGTTTGGTCGGGGGGCGGATTCACAAACGCTTCCCCACCTATGGCTACACCTTC.